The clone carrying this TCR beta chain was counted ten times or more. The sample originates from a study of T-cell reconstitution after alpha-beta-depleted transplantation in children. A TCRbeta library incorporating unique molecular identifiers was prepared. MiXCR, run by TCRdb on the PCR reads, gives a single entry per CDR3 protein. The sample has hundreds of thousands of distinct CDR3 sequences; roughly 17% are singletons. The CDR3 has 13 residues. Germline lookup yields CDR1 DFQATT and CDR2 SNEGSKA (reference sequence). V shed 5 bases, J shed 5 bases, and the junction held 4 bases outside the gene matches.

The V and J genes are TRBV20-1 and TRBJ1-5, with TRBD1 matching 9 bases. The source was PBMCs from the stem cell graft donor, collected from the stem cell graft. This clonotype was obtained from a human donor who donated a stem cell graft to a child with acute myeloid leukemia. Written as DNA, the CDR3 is TGCAGTGCTGGGACAGGGTGGGATCAGCCCCAGCATTTT. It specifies CSAGTGWDQPQHF.